This record looks at one TCR beta chain sequence and its context. The sample is drawn from a study of control samples from healthy donors and cancer patients. The CDR3 is 15 amino acids. V shed 4 bases and J 1 base; nucleotides not matched to a gene: 4. CDR1 is SNHLY and CDR2 is FYNNEI in the germline V gene. The data were produced by immunoSEQ multiplex PCR, yet TCRdb's version contains in-frame clones alone and is incomplete. This repertoire shows some 120,000 clones, 88% found once; its top ten account for approximately 2.2%. The receptor was isolated from a woman aged 70-85 years in good health. The chain employs TRBV2 and TRBJ1-5; 7 bases align to TRBD1. The specimen sequenced was blood. CDR3 region: CASSVAGGSNQPQHF. CDR3 sequence (DNA): TGTGCCAGCAGTGTGGCAGGGGGAAGCAATCAGCCCCAGCATTTT.